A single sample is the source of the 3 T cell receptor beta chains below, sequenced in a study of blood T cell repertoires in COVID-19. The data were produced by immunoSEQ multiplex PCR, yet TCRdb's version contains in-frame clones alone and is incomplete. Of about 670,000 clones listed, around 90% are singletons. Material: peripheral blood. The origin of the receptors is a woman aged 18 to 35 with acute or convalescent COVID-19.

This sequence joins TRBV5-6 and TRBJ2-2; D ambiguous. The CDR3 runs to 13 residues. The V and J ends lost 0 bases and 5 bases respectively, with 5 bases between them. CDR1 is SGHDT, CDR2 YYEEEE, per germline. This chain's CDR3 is CASSLVITGELFF. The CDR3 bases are TGTGCCAGCAGCTTGGTAATTACCGGGGAGCTGTTTTTT.

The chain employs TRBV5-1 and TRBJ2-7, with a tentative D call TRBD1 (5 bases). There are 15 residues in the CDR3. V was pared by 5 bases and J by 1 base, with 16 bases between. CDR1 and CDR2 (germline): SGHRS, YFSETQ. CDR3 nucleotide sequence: TGCGCCAGCAGTCAGTCAGGGATGGTGTCCTACGAGCAGTACTTC. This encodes CASSQSGMVSYEQYF.

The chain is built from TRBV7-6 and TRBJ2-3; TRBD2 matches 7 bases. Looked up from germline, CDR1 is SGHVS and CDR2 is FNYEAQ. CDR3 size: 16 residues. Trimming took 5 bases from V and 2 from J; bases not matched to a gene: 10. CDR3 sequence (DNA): TGTGCCAGCAGCCCCTGGGAGGGGTTAGACACAGATACGCAGTATTTT. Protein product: CASSPWEGLDTDTQYF.